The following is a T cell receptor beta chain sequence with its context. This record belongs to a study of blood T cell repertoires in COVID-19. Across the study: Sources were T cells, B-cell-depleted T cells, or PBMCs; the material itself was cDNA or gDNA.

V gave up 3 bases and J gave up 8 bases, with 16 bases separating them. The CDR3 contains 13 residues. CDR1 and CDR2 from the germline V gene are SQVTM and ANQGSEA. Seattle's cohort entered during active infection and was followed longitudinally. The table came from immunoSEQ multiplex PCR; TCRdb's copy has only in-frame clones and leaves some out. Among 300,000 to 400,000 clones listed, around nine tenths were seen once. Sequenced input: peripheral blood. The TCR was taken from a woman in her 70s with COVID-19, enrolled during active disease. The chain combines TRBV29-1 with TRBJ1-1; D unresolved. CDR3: CSVDVRGDSEAFF. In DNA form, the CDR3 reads TGCAGCGTTGATGTCAGAGGTGATTCAGAAGCTTTCTTT.